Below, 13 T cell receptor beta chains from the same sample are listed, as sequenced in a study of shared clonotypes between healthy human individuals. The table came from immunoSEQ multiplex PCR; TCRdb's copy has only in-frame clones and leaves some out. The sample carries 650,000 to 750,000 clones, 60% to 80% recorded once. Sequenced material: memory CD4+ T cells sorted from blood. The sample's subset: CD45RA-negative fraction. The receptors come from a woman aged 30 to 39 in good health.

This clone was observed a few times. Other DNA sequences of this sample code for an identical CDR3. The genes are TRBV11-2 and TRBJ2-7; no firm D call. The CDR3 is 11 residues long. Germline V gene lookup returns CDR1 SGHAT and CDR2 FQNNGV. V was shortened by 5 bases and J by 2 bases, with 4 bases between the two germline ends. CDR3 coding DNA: TGTGCCAGCAGCCTGACCTACGAGCAGTACTTC. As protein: CASSLTYEQYF.

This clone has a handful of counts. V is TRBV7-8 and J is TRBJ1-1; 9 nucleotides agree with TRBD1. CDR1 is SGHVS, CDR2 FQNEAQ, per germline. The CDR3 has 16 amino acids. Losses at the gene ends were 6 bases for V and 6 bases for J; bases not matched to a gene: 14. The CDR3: CASSREGQGSLPEAFF. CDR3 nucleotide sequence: TGTGCCAGCAGTCGAGAGGGACAGGGTTCCCTCCCTGAAGCTTTCTTT. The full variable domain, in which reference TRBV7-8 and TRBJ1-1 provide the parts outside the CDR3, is GAGVSQSPRYKVAKRGQDVALRCDPISGHVSLFWYQQALGQGPEFLTYFQNEAQLDKSGLPSDRFFAERPEGSVSTLKIQRTQQEDSAVYLCASSREGQGSLPEAFFGQGTRLTVV.

The CDR3 DNA reads as TGTGCCAGCAGTTATCCGGGAGCTAGCACAGATACGCAGTATTTT. It encodes CASSYPGASTDTQYF. This sequence joins TRBV27 and TRBJ2-3; TRBD2 is a possible D gene (6 bases). The ends were cut back, 4 bases at V and 0 bases at J, with 11 bases in the middle. The CDR3 length is 15 residues. The V gene's germline CDR1 is MNHEY and CDR2 SMNVEV (reference sequence).

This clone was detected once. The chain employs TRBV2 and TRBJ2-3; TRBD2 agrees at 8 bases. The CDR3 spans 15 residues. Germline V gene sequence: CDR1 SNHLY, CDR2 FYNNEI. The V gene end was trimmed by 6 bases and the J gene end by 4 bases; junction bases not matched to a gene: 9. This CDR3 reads CASRPLAGRADTQYF. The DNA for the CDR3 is TGTGCCAGCAGGCCTCTAGCGGGCCGGGCAGATACGCAGTATTTT.

The CDR3 DNA reads as TGTGCCAGCAGTGTCTCGGCAGGGATTAACTATGGCTACACCTTC. Protein sequence: CASSVSAGINYGYTF. This chain uses TRBV6-1 with TRBJ1-2, with D possibly matching TRBD1 (5 bases). The CDR3 has 15 amino acids. V lost 4 bases to trimming and J lost 1 base, with 13 bases between them. CDR1 and CDR2 (germline): MNHNS, SASEGT.

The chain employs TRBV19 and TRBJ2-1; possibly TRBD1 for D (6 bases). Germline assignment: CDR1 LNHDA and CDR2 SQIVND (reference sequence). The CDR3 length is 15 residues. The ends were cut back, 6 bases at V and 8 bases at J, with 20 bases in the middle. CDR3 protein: CASSWSGQPKDEQFF. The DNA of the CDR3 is TGTGCCAGTAGCTGGAGTGGACAGCCGAAGGATGAGCAGTTCTTC.

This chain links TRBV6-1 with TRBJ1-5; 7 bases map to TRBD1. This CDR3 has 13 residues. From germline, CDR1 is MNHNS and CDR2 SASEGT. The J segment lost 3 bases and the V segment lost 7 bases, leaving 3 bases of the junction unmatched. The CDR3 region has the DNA TGTGCCAGCATTGGACAGGCCAATCAGCCCCAGCATTTT. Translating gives CASIGQANQPQHF.

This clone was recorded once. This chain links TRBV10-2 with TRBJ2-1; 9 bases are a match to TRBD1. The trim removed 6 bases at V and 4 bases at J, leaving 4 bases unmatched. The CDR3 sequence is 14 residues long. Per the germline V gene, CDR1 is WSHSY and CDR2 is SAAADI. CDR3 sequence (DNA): TGCGCCAGCAGGACGACAGGGGGGTACAATGAGCAGTTCTTC. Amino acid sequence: CASRTTGGYNEQFF.

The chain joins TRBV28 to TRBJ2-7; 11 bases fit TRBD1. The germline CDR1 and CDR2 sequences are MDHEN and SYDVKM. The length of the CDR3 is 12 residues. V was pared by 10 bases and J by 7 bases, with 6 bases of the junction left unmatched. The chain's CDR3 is CATGQGAREQYF. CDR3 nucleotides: TGTGCCACTGGACAGGGGGCTCGGGAGCAGTACTTC.

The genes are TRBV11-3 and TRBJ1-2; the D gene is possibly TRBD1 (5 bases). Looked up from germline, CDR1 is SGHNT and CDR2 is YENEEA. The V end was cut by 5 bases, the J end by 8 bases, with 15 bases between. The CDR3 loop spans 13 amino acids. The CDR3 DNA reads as TGTGCCAGCAGCCCTTCCCCCGGGGACGGCTACACCTTC. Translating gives CASSPSPGDGYTF. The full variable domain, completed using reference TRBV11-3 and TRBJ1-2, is EAGVVQSPRYKIIEKKQPVAFWCNPISGHNTLYWYLQNLGQGPELLIRYENEEAVDDSQLPKDRFSAERLKGVDSTLKIQPAELGDSAVYLCASSPSPGDGYTFGSGTRLTVV.

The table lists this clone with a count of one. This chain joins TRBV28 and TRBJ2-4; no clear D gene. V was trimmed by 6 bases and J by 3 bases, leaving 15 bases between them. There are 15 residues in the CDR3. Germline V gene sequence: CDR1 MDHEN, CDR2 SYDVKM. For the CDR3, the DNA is TGTGCCAGCAGACCATTCACGAGAGGCAAAAACATTCAGTACTTC. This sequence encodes CASRPFTRGKNIQYF.

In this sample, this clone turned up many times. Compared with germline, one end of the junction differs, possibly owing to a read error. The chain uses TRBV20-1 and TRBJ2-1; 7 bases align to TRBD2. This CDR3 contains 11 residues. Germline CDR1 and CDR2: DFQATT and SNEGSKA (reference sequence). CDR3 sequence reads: CSARRENGQFF. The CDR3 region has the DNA TGCAGTGCTAGGCGGGAGAATGGGCAGTTCTTC.

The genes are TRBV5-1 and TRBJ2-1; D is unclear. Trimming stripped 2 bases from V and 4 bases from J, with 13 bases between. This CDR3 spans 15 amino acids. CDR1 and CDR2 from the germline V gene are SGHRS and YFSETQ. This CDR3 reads CASSFDNPGYNEQFF. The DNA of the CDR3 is TGCGCCAGCAGCTTTGATAATCCGGGTTACAATGAGCAGTTCTTC. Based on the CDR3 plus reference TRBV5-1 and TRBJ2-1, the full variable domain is KAGVTQTPRYLIKTRGQQVTLSCSPISGHRSVSWYQQTPGQGLQFLFEYFSETQRNKGNFPGRFSGRQFSNSRSEMNVSTLELGDSALYLCASSFDNPGYNEQFFGPGTRLTVL.